The sample holds a few counts of the clone carrying this TCR beta chain. This entry belongs to a study of cytomegalovirus exposure and HLA in healthy donors. The protocol was immunoSEQ multiplex PCR, while the TCRdb copy is restricted to in-frame clones and leaves out a portion. Here the sample spans approximately 220,000 clones, about 90% being singletons. The sequence was obtained from a woman between 18 and 29 years old in good health and CMV-seronegative. Sequenced sample: PBMCs.

CDR3 residues: CASSQRLSANYGYTF. For the CDR3, the DNA is TGTGCCAGCAGTCAAAGACTGTCAGCTAACTATGGCTACACCTTC. The chain uses TRBV27 and TRBJ1-2; the D is unclear. With 5 bases removed from V and 0 bases from J, the gap between germline ends came to 13 bases. The CDR3 spans 15 residues. Germline V lookup: CDR1 MNHEY, CDR2 SMNVEV (reference sequence).